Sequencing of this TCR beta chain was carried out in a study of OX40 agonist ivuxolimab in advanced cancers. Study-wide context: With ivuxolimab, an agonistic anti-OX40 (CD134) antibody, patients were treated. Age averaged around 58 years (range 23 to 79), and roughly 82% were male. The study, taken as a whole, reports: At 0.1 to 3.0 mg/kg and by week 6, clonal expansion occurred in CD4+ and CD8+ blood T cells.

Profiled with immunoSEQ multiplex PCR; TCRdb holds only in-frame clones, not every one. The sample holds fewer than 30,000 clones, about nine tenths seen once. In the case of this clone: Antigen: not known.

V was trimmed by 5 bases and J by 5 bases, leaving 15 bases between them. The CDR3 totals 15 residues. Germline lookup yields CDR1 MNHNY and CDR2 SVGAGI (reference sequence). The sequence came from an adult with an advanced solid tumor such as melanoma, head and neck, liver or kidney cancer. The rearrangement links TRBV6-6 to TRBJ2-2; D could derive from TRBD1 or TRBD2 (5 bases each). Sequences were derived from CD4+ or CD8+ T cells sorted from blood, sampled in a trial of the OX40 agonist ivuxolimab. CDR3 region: CASSGRDRSTGELFF. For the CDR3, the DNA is TGTGCCAGCAGTGGCCGGGACCGAAGTACCGGGGAGCTGTTTTTT.